This entry lists 2 T cell receptor beta chains sequenced from one sample in a study of cytomegalovirus exposure and HLA in healthy donors. It was with 60 Vbeta and 13 Jbeta primers that the PCR ran. Method: immunoSEQ multiplex PCR; TCRdb's copy keeps in-frame clones and lacks some. The repertoire holds some 160,000 clones, with less than 10% as singletons. The source material was PBMCs. The source is a male donor in good health and CMV-seronegative.

This clone was observed a handful of times. The genes are TRBV13 and TRBJ2-7; maybe TRBD2 (6 bases). The CDR3 is made up of 13 amino acids. The germline gives CDR1 PRHDT, CDR2 FYEKMQ (reference sequence). V lost 8 bases and J 0 bases, leaving 11 bases between the germline ends. CDR3 protein: CASGTGGSYEQYF. In DNA, the CDR3 is TGTGCCAGCGGGACCGGGGGCTCCTACGAGCAGTACTTC.

This clone was picked up a small number of times. This sequence joins TRBV4-3 and TRBJ2-1; D uncertain. Germline CDR1 reads LGHNA; CDR2 reads YSLEER. CDR3 size: 17 residues. The V end lost 1 base, the J end lost 2 bases, and 15 bases lay between the germline ends. CDR3 sequence reads: CASSQGLESLTYNEQFF. The CDR3 DNA sequence: TGCGCCAGCAGCCAAGGCCTGGAGAGCCTTACCTACAATGAGCAGTTCTTC.